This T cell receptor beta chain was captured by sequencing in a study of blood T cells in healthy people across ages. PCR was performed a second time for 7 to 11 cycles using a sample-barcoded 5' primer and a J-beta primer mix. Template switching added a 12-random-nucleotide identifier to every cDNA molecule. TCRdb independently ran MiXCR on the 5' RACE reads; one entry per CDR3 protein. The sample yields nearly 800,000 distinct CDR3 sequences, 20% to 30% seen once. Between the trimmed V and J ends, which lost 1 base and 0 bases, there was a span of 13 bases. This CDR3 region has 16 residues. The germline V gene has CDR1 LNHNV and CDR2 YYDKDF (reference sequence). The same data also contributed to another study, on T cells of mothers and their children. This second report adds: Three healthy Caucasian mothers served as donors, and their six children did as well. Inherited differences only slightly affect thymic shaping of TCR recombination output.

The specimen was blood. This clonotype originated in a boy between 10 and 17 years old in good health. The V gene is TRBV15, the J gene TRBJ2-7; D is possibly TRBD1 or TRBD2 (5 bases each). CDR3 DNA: TGTGCCACCAGCAGAGGCGTCGGGGCTAGCTCCTACGAGCAGTACTTC. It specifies CATSRGVGASSYEQYF.